The rows below give T cell receptor beta chains drawn from one sample of a study of cytomegalovirus exposure and HLA in healthy donors. Sequenced by immunoSEQ multiplex PCR; TCRdb stores in-frame clones only, minus some. The repertoire includes about 140,000 clones, approximately 68% of them detected once, and about 4.7% sits in the top ten. What was sequenced was PBMCs. These receptor sequences come from a man in his fifties or sixties in good health and CMV-seronegative. CDR3s include the opening cysteine and the closing phenylalanine or tryptophan. A D gene is named only where the DNA matches it firmly. Only some rows state a clone size, as once, few, many or a class for expanded clones.

V	D	size	J	CDR3	DNA
TRBV27	TRBD1	.	TRBJ1-5	CASSLSRGQVGQPQHF	TGTGCCAGCAGTTTATCAAGGGGGCAAGTAGGACAGCCCCAGCATTTT
TRBV4-1	TRBD2	.	TRBJ2-1	CASSQTSGREDNEQFF	TGCGCCAGCAGCCAAACTAGCGGGAGGGAGGACAATGAGCAGTTCTTC
TRBV28	.	few	TRBJ2-4	CASRNTRRDIQYF	TGTGCCAGCAGGAACACGAGGAGAGACATTCAGTACTTC
TRBV28	TRBD1	.	TRBJ2-7	CASSVPRGPYEQYF	TGTGCCAGCAGTGTCCCCAGGGGGCCCTACGAGCAGTACTTC
TRBV28	.	few	TRBJ1-5	CASSLGQGFQPQHF	TGTGCCAGCAGTTTAGGGCAGGGGTTTCAGCCCCAGCATTTT
TRBV4-3	.	.	TRBJ2-1	CASSPKVWATDYNEQFF	TGCGCCAGCAGCCCAAAGGTCTGGGCCACTGATTACAATGAGCAGTTCTTC
TRBV30	.	.	TRBJ1-5	CAWGYKGGQPQHF	TGTGCCTGGGGCTATAAAGGCGGTCAGCCCCAGCATTTT
TRBV7-9	TRBD1	.	TRBJ2-7	CASSFDGQGEYYF	TGTGCCAGCAGCTTCGACGGACAGGGAGAGTACTACTTC
TRBV6-5	.	.	TRBJ1-5	CASSYGEDQPQHF	TGTGCCAGCAGTTACGGGGAGGATCAGCCCCAGCATTTT
TRBV5-1	TRBD2	.	TRBJ2-3	CASSSPTSGETQYF	TGCGCCAGCAGCTCTCCTACTAGCGGGGAGACGCAGTATTTT
TRBV7-8	TRBD1	once	TRBJ2-7	CASSLEYGTGSYEQYF	TGTGCCAGCAGCTTGGAGTATGGGACAGGGTCCTACGAGCAGTACTTC
TRBV28	TRBD2	.	TRBJ2-7	CASRFSGLAGVGEQYF	TGTGCCAGCAGATTTAGCGGACTAGCGGGAGTTGGCGAGCAGTACTTC
TRBV7-6	TRBD2	.	TRBJ2-5	CASSPRLAGEQETQYF	TGTGCCAGCAGCCCTAGACTAGCGGGGGAACAAGAGACCCAGTACTTC
TRBV9	TRBD2	.	TRBJ2-3	CASSGIAGVGNTQYF	TGTGCCAGCAGCGGAATAGCGGGAGTAGGGAATACGCAGTATTTT
TRBV7-9	.	.	TRBJ1-1	CASSLVTEGVVAEAFF	TGTGCCAGCAGCCTAGTGACAGAGGGGGTAGTGGCTGAAGCTTTCTTT
TRBV27	.	.	TRBJ1-6	CASSSVRTDYNSPLHF	TGTGCCAGCAGTTCGGTTCGGACAGATTATAATTCACCCCTCCACTTT
TRBV28	.	few	TRBJ1-1	CASSLDWDTEAFF	TGTGCCAGCAGTTTGGACTGGGACACTGAAGCTTTCTTT
TRBV28	TRBD1	few	TRBJ1-2	CATAPGTGGVYGYTF	TGTGCCACCGCTCCCGGGACAGGGGGCGTCTATGGCTACACCTTC
TRBV28	.	.	TRBJ1-2	CATARSIDYGYTF	TGTGCCACCGCTAGGAGTATTGACTATGGCTACACCTTC
TRBV29-1	.	.	TRBJ1-1	CSVGHGGAEAFF	TGCAGCGTTGGACACGGCGGGGCTGAAGCTTTCTTT
TRBV29-1	.	.	TRBJ2-7	CSVAGVDTYEQYF	TGCAGCGTGGCAGGGGTAGATACCTACGAGCAGTACTTC
TRBV28	.	few	TRBJ2-7	CASRQGRILYEQYF	TGTGCCAGCAGACAGGGCCGGATACTCTACGAGCAGTACTTC
TRBV5-1	.	few	TRBJ2-7	CASSQGGIGSSYEQYF	TGCGCCAGCAGCCAGGGCGGTATTGGCAGTTCCTACGAGCAGTACTTC
TRBV15	TRBD2	.	TRBJ2-2	CATSRDYFLAGEGVNTGELFF	TGTGCCACCAGCAGAGATTATTTCCTAGCGGGAGAAGGGGTTAACACCGGGGAGCTGTTTTTT
TRBV6-5	TRBD1	.	TRBJ2-7	CASSGRDRAYEQYF	TGTGCCAGCAGTGGCCGGGACAGAGCCTACGAGCAGTACTTC
TRBV18	TRBD1	few	TRBJ1-5	CASSPGQHSNQPQHF	TGTGCCAGCTCACCGGGACAGCATAGCAATCAGCCCCAGCATTTT
TRBV4-2	.	.	TRBJ2-1	CASSQAYNEQFF	TGTGCCAGCAGCCAGGCTTACAATGAGCAGTTCTTC
TRBV2	.	few	TRBJ1-5	CASSSSTGRNQPQHF	TGTGCCAGCAGTTCCTCCACAGGGCGCAATCAGCCCCAGCATTTT
TRBV30	.	.	TRBJ1-1	CAWSPSWGRIMNTEAFF	TGTGCCTGGAGTCCCTCATGGGGCAGGATTATGAACACTGAAGCTTTCTTT
TRBV19	.	.	TRBJ1-5	CASSTGGNQPQHF	TGTGCCAGTAGTACCGGAGGGAATCAGCCCCAGCATTTT
TRBV30	.	.	TRBJ1-1	CAWSVWEKGYAMNTEAFF	TGTGCCTGGAGCGTTTGGGAAAAGGGGTACGCTATGAACACTGAAGCTTTCTTT
TRBV28	TRBD1	.	TRBJ1-1	CASQPPGGTANTEAFF	TGTGCCAGCCAACCCCCAGGGGGGACAGCGAACACTGAAGCTTTCTTT
TRBV5-1	.	.	TRBJ1-4	CASSLEDSLNEKLFF	TGCGCCAGCAGCTTGGAGGACAGTCTGAATGAAAAACTGTTTTTT
TRBV7-3	TRBD2	.	TRBJ2-1	CASSLIAGVHNEQFF	TGTGCCAGCAGCTTAATAGCGGGAGTTCACAATGAGCAGTTCTTC
TRBV27	.	.	TRBJ1-5	CASSPRTVLYSNQPQHF	TGTGCCAGCAGCCCTCGGACAGTTTTATATAGCAATCAGCCCCAGCATTTT
TRBV5-8	.	.	TRBJ1-2	CASSLVREDGYTF	TGTGCCAGCAGCTTGGTCCGGGAGGATGGCTACACCTTC
TRBV5-6	TRBD1	.	TRBJ1-1	CASSRDRGWDTEAFF	TGTGCCAGCAGCCGGGACAGGGGTTGGGACACTGAAGCTTTCTTT
TRBV19	.	.	TRBJ2-3	CASSSRDFRTDTQYF	TGTGCCAGTAGTTCCCGGGACTTCCGGACAGATACGCAGTATTTT
TRBV9	.	.	TRBJ1-2	CASSVGGPTTYGYTF	TGTGCCAGCAGCGTAGGGGGCCCCACAACCTATGGCTACACCTTC
TRBV28	.	.	TRBJ1-1	CASRWESTEAFF	TGTGCCAGCAGATGGGAGAGCACTGAAGCTTTCTTT
TRBV30	TRBD2	.	TRBJ2-7	CAWGTSDEQYF	TGTGCCTGGGGGACTAGCGACGAGCAGTACTTC
TRBV5-1	.	.	TRBJ1-2	CASSLISQVRLNYGYTF	TGCGCCAGCAGCTTGATTTCCCAGGTTCGGCTAAACTATGGCTACACCTTC
TRBV6-5	TRBD1	.	TRBJ2-7	CASSATGSSYEQYF	TGTGCCAGCAGTGCGACAGGGAGCTCCTACGAGCAGTACTTC
TRBV27	.	.	TRBJ1-2	CASSFEANYGYTF	TGTGCCAGCAGTTTCGAGGCTAACTATGGCTACACCTTC
TRBV27	.	few	TRBJ1-4	CASGERQPANEKLFF	TGTGCCAGCGGGGAAAGACAGCCAGCTAATGAAAAACTGTTTTTT
TRBV15	TRBD2	.	TRBJ2-7	CATSINQREGYEQYF	TGTGCCACCAGCATAAATCAGCGGGAGGGCTACGAGCAGTACTTC
TRBV11-1	.	few	TRBJ2-7	CASSPRGAGEQYF	TGTGCCAGCAGCCCTCGCGGGGCTGGAGAGCAGTACTTC
TRBV7-3	TRBD2	once	TRBJ2-3	CASSMTSDTDTQYF	TGTGCCAGCAGCATGACTAGCGACACAGATACGCAGTATTTT
TRBV10-2	TRBD2	.	TRBJ2-7	CASRTSGLSYEQYF	TGCGCCAGCAGGACTAGCGGTTTATCCTACGAGCAGTACTTC
TRBV2	.	.	TRBJ2-1	CASSPEQGGEQFF	TGTGCCAGCAGTCCAGAACAGGGTGGGGAGCAGTTCTTC
TRBV30	.	few	TRBJ1-4	CAWPSGAGEKLFF	TGTGCCTGGCCATCAGGGGCCGGCGAAAAACTGTTTTTT
TRBV6-1	TRBD1	.	TRBJ1-4	CASSSWTGDGEKLFF	TGTGCCAGCAGTTCCTGGACAGGGGATGGGGAAAAACTGTTTTTT
TRBV9	TRBD1	.	TRBJ2-7	CASSVTGTGLNEQYF	TGTGCCAGCAGCGTAACTGGGACAGGGCTCAACGAGCAGTACTTC
TRBV7-9	TRBD1	.	TRBJ2-6	CASSLSTGTSGANVLTF	TGTGCCAGCAGCTTGTCGACAGGGACCTCTGGGGCCAACGTCCTGACTTTC
TRBV6-1	TRBD1	.	TRBJ1-5	CASRKATGDEPQHF	TGTGCCAGCAGGAAGGCTACAGGGGACGAGCCCCAGCATTTT
TRBV5-8	TRBD1	few	TRBJ2-7	CASSLEGTGSYEQYF	TGTGCCAGCAGCTTGGAAGGGACAGGGTCCTACGAGCAGTACTTC
TRBV19	.	once	TRBJ1-5	CASSIEAGNQPQHF	TGTGCCAGTAGTATAGAAGCAGGGAATCAGCCCCAGCATTTT
TRBV4-3	.	.	TRBJ2-3	CASSQTDRTDTQYF	TGCGCCAGCAGCCAAACAGACCGCACAGATACGCAGTATTTT